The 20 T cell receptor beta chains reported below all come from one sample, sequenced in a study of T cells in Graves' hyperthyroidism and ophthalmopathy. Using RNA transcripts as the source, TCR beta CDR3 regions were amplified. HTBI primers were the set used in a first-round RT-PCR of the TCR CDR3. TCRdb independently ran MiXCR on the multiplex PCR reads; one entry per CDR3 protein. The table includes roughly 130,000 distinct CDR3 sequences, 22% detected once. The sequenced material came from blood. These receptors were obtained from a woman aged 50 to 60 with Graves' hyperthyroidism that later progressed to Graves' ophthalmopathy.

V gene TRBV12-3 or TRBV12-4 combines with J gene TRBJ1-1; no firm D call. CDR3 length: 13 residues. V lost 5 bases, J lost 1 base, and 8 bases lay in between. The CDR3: CASSRRGNTEAFF. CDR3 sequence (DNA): TGTGCCAGCAGTCGTCGGGGGAACACTGAAGCTTTCTTT.

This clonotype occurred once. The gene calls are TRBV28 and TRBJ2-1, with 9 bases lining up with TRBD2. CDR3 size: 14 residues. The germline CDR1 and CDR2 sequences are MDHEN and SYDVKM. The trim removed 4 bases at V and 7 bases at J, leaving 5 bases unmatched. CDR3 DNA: TGTGCCAGCAGTTATGCTAGCGGGAATAATGAGCAGTTCTTC. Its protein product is CASSYASGNNEQFF.

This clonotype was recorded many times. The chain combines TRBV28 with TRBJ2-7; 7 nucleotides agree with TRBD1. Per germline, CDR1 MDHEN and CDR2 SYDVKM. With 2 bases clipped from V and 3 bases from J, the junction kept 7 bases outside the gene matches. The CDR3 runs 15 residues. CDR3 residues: CASSLAGQANYEQYF. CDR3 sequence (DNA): TGTGCCAGCAGTTTAGCAGGACAGGCGAACTACGAGCAGTACTTC.

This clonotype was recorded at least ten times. CDR3 in amino acids: CASSLVPGPSYNEQFF. The CDR3 coding sequence is TGTGCCAGCAGCCTCGTACCGGGACCCTCCTACAATGAGCAGTTCTTC. The rearrangement uses TRBV11-2 and TRBJ2-1; the D call may be TRBD1 or TRBD2 (5 bases each). Germline CDR1 and CDR2: SGHAT and FQNNGV. The CDR3 length is 16 residues. V shed 5 bases and J shed 0 bases, with 14 bases lying between them.

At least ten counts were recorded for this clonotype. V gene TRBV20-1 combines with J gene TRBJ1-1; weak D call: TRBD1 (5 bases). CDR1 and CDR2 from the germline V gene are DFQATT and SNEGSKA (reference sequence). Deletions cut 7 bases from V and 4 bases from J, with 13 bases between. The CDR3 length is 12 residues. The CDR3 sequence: CSEVGRITEAFF. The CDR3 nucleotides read TGCAGTGAGGTGGGGCGGATCACTGAAGCTTTCTTT.

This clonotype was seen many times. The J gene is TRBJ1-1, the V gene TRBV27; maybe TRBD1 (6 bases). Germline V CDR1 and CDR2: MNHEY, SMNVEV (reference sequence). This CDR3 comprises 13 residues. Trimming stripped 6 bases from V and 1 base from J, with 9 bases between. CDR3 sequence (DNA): TGTGCCAGCAGCTACAGGGAGAACACTGAAGCTTTCTTT. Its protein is CASSYRENTEAFF.

CDR3 sequence reads: CASSWGLAGSYEQYF. The DNA for the CDR3 is TGCGCCAGCAGCTGGGGACTAGCGGGGTCCTACGAGCAGTACTTC. This chain connects TRBV5-1 to TRBJ2-7, with 13 nucleotides matching TRBD2. CDR1 is SGHRS and CDR2 is YFSETQ in the germline V gene. The CDR3 spans 15 residues. V trimming: 3 bases; J trimming: 1 base; junction bases outside the gene matches: 1.

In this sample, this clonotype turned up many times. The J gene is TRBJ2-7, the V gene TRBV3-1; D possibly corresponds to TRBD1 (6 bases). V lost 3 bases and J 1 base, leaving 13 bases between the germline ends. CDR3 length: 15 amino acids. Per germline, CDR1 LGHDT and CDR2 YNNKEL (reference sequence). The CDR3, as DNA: TGTGCCAGCAGCCATACAGGGATGGTATCCTACGAGCAGTACTTC. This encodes CASSHTGMVSYEQYF.

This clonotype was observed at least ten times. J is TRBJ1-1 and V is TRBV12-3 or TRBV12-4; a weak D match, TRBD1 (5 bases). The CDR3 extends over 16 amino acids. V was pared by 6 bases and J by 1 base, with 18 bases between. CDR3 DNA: TGTGCCAGCAGGCCGGGACGCATGAAGAGGAACACTGAAGCTTTCTTT. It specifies CASRPGRMKRNTEAFF.

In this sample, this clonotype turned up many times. The CDR3 coding sequence is TGTGCCACCAGCAGAGATAGGATGGGACCGGGCACTGAAGCTTTCTTT. This gives the protein CATSRDRMGPGTEAFF. V usage is TRBV15 and J usage is TRBJ1-1; maybe TRBD1 (5 bases). The CDR3 consists of 16 residues. The germline V gene has CDR1 LNHNV and CDR2 YYDKDF (reference sequence). Trimming removed 0 bases at V and 4 bases at J, with 15 bases between.

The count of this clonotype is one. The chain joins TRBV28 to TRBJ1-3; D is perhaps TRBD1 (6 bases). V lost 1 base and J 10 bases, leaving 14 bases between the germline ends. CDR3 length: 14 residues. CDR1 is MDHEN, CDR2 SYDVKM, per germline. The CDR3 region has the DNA TGTGCCAGCAGTTTATATAACAGGGTCACGACCATATATTTT. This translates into CASSLYNRVTTIYF.

CDR3 region: CASSGEGIGNTIYF. The CDR3 DNA is TGTGCCAGCAGCGGGGAAGGCATTGGAAACACCATATATTTT. This rearrangement joins TRBV25-1 to TRBJ1-3; D uncertain. CDR1 and CDR2 from the germline V gene are MGHDK and SYGVNS. This CDR3 comprises 14 residues. V was pared by 6 bases and J by 3 bases, with 12 bases between.

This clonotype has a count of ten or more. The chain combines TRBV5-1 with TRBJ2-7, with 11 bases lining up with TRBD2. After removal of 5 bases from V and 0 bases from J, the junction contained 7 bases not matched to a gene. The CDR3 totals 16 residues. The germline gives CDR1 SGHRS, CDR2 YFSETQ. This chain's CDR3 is CASRGRTSGPSYEQYF. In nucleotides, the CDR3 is TGCGCCAGCAGGGGTCGGACTAGCGGGCCCTCCTACGAGCAGTACTTC. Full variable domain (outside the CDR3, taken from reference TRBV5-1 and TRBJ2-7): KAGVTQTPRYLIKTRGQQVTLSCSPISGHRSVSWYQQTPGQGLQFLFEYFSETQRNKGNFPGRFSGRQFSNSRSEMNVSTLELGDSALYLCASRGRTSGPSYEQYFGPGTRLTVT.

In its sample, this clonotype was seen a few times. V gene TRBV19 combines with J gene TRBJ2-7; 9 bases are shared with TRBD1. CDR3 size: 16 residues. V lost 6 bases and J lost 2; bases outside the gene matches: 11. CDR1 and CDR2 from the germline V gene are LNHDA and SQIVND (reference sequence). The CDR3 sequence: CASSPTITGGPYEQYF. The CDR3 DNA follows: TGTGCCAGTAGCCCCACTATTACAGGGGGCCCCTACGAGCAGTACTTC. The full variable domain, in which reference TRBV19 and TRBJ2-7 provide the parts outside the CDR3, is DGGITQSPKYLFRKEGQNVTLSCEQNLNHDAMYWYRQDPGQGLRLIYYSQIVNDFQKGDIAEGYSVSREKKESFPLTVTSAQKNPTAFYLCASSPTITGGPYEQYFGPGTRLTVT.

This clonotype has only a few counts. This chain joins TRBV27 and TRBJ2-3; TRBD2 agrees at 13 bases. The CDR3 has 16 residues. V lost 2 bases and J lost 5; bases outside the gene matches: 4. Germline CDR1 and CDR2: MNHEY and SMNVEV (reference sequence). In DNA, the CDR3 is TGTGCCAGCAGTTTACGACTAGCGGGAGGAAGAGATACGCAGTATTTT. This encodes CASSLRLAGGRDTQYF.

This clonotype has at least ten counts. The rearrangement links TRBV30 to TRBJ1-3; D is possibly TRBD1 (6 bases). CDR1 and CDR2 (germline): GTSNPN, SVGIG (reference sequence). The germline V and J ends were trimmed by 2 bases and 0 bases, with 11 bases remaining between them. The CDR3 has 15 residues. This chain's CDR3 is CAWSSGQLSGNTIYF. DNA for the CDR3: TGTGCCTGGAGTTCCGGACAGCTCTCTGGAAACACCATATATTTT.

The CDR3 here is CASSLGTSGGAYNEQFF. CDR3 DNA: TGTGCCAGCAGCCTGGGGACTAGCGGGGGGGCCTACAATGAGCAGTTCTTC. The gene calls are TRBV11-2 and TRBJ2-1; 16 positions match TRBD2. V dropped 5 bases and J dropped 2; count of bases not matched to a gene: 3. This CDR3 spans 17 amino acids. The germline CDR1 and CDR2 sequences are SGHAT and FQNNGV.

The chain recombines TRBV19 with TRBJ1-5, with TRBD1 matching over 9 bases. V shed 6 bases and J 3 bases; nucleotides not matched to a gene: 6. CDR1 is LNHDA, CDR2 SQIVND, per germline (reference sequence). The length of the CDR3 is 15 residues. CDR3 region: CASRGDRADNQPQHF. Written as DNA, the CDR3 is TGTGCCAGTAGAGGGGACAGGGCCGACAATCAGCCCCAGCATTTT.

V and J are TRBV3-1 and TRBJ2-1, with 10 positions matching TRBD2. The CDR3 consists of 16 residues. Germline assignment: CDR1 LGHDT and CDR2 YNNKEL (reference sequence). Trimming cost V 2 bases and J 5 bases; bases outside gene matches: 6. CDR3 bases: TGTGCCAGCAGCCAACTCTCTAGCGGGAGTAACAATGAGCAGTTCTTC. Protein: CASSQLSSGSNNEQFF.

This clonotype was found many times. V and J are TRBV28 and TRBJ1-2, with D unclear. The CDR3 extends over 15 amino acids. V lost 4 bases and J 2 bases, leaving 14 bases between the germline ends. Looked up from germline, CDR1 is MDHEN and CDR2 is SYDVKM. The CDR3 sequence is CASSWAGQVNYGYTF. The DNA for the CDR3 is TGTGCCAGCAGTTGGGCGGGTCAGGTCAACTATGGCTACACCTTC.